The rows below give T cell receptor beta chains drawn from one sample of a study of CD8 T cells in ankylosing spondylitis. TCRdb re-derived calls from the 5' RACE reads in MiXCR, one entry per CDR3 protein. The table includes around 490,000 distinct CDR3 sequences, 5.3% detected once. What was sequenced was blood, either unsorted or a sorted T cell fraction (not recorded which). Every receptor here comes from a male donor with ankylosing spondylitis. Each CDR3 is given with its conserved first and last residue. A D gene is named only where the DNA matches it firmly. Size values are once, few and many counts, or a class for expanded clones, and some rows have none.

CDR3 DNA	CDR3 protein	V gene	J gene	clone size	D gene
TGCAGCGTTTTTGAGGCTTCCTACGAGCAGTACTTC	CSVFEASYEQYF	TRBV29-1	TRBJ2-7	many	.
TGTGCCAGCAGTTTAGAGGGTTTCGGGGCTTGGGAAGGAGCTTACGAGCAGTACTTC	CASSLEGFGAWEGAYEQYF	TRBV27	TRBJ2-7	many	.
TGTGCCAGCAGCTTGGAGCCTCGGAGGGCAGATACGCAGTATTTT	CASSLEPRRADTQYF	TRBV5-5	TRBJ2-3	many	.
TGCGCCAGCAGCTTGGTTATAGGGGGCGCTAATGAAGCTTTCTTT	CASSLVIGGANEAFF	TRBV5-1	TRBJ1-1	many	TRBD1
TGTGCCAGCAGCTTTAGCGGGAGGGATGAACCTCCAACCTACGAGCAGTACTTC	CASSFSGRDEPPTYEQYF	TRBV7-9	TRBJ2-7	many	TRBD2
TGTGCCAGCAGCTTAAAGGGTGGGGGGAGAAGGCTGTTTTTT	CASSLKGGGRRLFF	TRBV7-2	TRBJ2-2	many	.
TGTGCCAGCAGCCCCTTAGCGCTACAAGAGACCCAGTACTTC	CASSPLALQETQYF	TRBV14	TRBJ2-5	many	.
TGTGCCAGCAGCTACCGGACAGGGGATCAGCCCCAGCATTTT	CASSYRTGDQPQHF	TRBV7-2	TRBJ1-5	many	TRBD1
TGTGCCAGCAGCCAAAGGCGATACACCGGGGAGCTGTTTTTT	CASSQRRYTGELFF	TRBV4-2	TRBJ2-2	many	.
TGTGCCAGCAGTTTATACGGGATCATGAACACTGAAGCTTTCTTT	CASSLYGIMNTEAFF	TRBV27	TRBJ1-1	many	.
TGTGCCAGCAGCCCGCGACAGGGGGAATCCGGCTACACCTTC	CASSPRQGESGYTF	TRBV7-9	TRBJ1-2	few	TRBD1
TGTGCCAGCAGTTACCTAGCGGGGGGCAGCGAGCAGTACTTC	CASSYLAGGSEQYF	TRBV6-2/TRBV6-3	TRBJ2-7	many	TRBD2
TGTGCCAGCTCACCCCGGGCGTGGGGCAATCAGCCCCAGCATTTT	CASSPRAWGNQPQHF	TRBV18	TRBJ1-5	.	.
TGTGCCAGCAGCCCGACCCGGACAGGGGCATTATCTGAAGCTTTCTTT	CASSPTRTGALSEAFF	TRBV7-8	TRBJ1-1	many	TRBD1
TGTGCCAGCAGCCCTGTTTTCCAGCGGGGGTACCCATCCTACAATGAGCAGTTCTTC	CASSPVFQRGYPSYNEQFF	TRBV6-2/TRBV6-3	TRBJ2-1	.	TRBD2
TGTGCCAGCAGCCAAGCAGGAGGGGGAGGCCGGGAGACCCAGTACTTC	CASSQAGGGGRETQYF	TRBV4-2	TRBJ2-5	.	.
TGTGCCAGCAGCTTAAGAGGGCCAGGCAGGGAAGGCGGCTATGGCTACACCTTC	CASSLRGPGREGGYGYTF	TRBV11-2	TRBJ1-2	.	.
TGTGCCAGCAGCCAATACCGGGACAGGGGTGGGTCCTATAATTCACCCCTCCACTTT	CASSQYRDRGGSYNSPLHF	TRBV7-8	TRBJ1-6	many	TRBD1
TGTGCCAGCAGCTTAGCGCGGCGGAGGAACACAGATACGCAGTATTTT	CASSLARRRNTDTQYF	TRBV7-8	TRBJ2-3	many	.
TGTGCCAGCAGAGAGACTAGCGGGAGTCTGCACGAGCAGTACTTC	CASRETSGSLHEQYF	TRBV2	TRBJ2-7	many	TRBD2
TGTGCCAGCAGTTCTCCAAGGTTGGGGAGCTCCTACAATGAGCAGTTCTTC	CASSSPRLGSSYNEQFF	TRBV6-5	TRBJ2-1	.	.
TGCAGTGCTAGCGCGGCTAGCGGATCCTACGAGCAGTACTTC	CSASAASGSYEQYF	TRBV20-1	TRBJ2-7	few	TRBD2
TGTGCCAGCTCACCAGAAGGGAATCAGGGCAATCAGCCCCAGCATTTT	CASSPEGNQGNQPQHF	TRBV18	TRBJ1-5	many	.
TGCGCCAGCAGCTTGGCCGGACAGGGGGCAACTGAAGCTTTCTTT	CASSLAGQGATEAFF	TRBV5-1	TRBJ1-1	many	TRBD1
TGTGCCAGCAGTTACTCGTTTCACAGGGGGCCGTTAGATACGCAGTATTTT	CASSYSFHRGPLDTQYF	TRBV6-5	TRBJ2-3	many	TRBD1
TGCAGTGCGCGACACAGGGGGAACACTGAAGCTTTCTTT	CSARHRGNTEAFF	TRBV20-1	TRBJ1-1	many	TRBD1
TGTGCCAGCAGGGACTGGCAGGGCACGAACGAGCAGTACTTC	CASRDWQGTNEQYF	TRBV6-2/TRBV6-3	TRBJ2-7	many	.
TGCAGTGCTAGACTCGGCGGGTTCGGCACAGATACGCAGTATTTT	CSARLGGFGTDTQYF	TRBV20-1	TRBJ2-3	many	.
TGTGCCAGCTCATCTACCACCCATCATCAAGAGACCCAGTACTTC	CASSSTTHHQETQYF	TRBV18	TRBJ2-5	.	.
TGTGCCAGCAGTTATATCGGGACAGATGAAAAACTGTTTTTT	CASSYIGTDEKLFF	TRBV28	TRBJ1-4	many	TRBD1
TGTGCCAGCAGTTTATCGCGGGGACCCAATCAGCCCCAGCATTTT	CASSLSRGPNQPQHF	TRBV12-3/TRBV12-4	TRBJ1-5	many	.
TGTGCCACCAGTCCCGGGGTGGGGACAGGGGCCTACGAGCAGTACTTC	CATSPGVGTGAYEQYF	TRBV15	TRBJ2-7	few	TRBD1
TGCGCCAGCAGCCCAGGGACAGTTATTGGCTATGGCTACACCTTC	CASSPGTVIGYGYTF	TRBV5-1	TRBJ1-2	few	TRBD1
TGTGCCAGCAGTTCCGGTGCGGCGCCGTACAATGAGCAGTTCTTC	CASSSGAAPYNEQFF	TRBV12-3/TRBV12-4	TRBJ2-1	many	.
TGTGCCAGCAGCTCCATGGACCCAGGGTCGGGAGCGCTTCCATACGAGCAGTACTTC	CASSSMDPGSGALPYEQYF	TRBV12-3/TRBV12-4	TRBJ2-7	few	.